A selection of T cell receptor beta chains follows, all from one sample in a study of sequential checkpoint blockade in melanoma. Clones were sequenced by immunoSEQ multiplex PCR, and TCRdb holds only the in-frame ones, with some missing. This sample has 3,000 to 4,000 clones; 23% occur once, and the top ten carry approximately 9.1%. The source was tumor tissue (inferred from file names), collected from a patient given nivolumab and ipilimumab in sequence. All receptors derive from a human donor with melanoma. CDR3s include the opening cysteine and the closing phenylalanine or tryptophan. A D gene is named only where the DNA matches it firmly. A clone size is listed for some rows: how often the clone was seen (once, few, many), or a class if it is expanded.

V	D	size	J	CDR3	DNA
TRBV4-1	-	-	TRBJ1-6	CASSPVEAGPARNSPLHF	TGCGCCAGCAGCCCTGTCGAGGCAGGGCCTGCGAGGAATTCACCCCTCCACTTT
TRBV6-8	TRBD2	few	TRBJ2-1	CANRGGYGEQFF	TGTGCCAACCGGGGGGGGTACGGTGAGCAGTTCTTC
TRBV6-8	TRBD1	-	TRBJ1-4	CASSYGTGAEKLFF	TGTGCCAGCAGTTACGGGACAGGGGCTGAAAAACTGTTTTTT
TRBV12-5	-	-	TRBJ2-7	CASGYSGDEQYF	TGTGCTAGTGGTTACTCAGGGGACGAGCAGTACTTC
TRBV11-3	-	medium-sized	TRBJ1-1	CASSGVISVNTEAFF	TGTGCCAGCAGCGGTGTTATATCGGTGAACACTGAAGCTTTCTTT
TRBV19	-	once	TRBJ1-3	CASSLSMGARGNTIYF	TGTGCCAGTAGTCTATCTATGGGGGCGCGAGGAAACACCATATATTTT
TRBV7-5	-	medium-sized	TRBJ1-4	CASTIDATNEKLFF	TGTGCCAGCACCATAGACGCAACTAATGAAAAACTGTTTTTT
TRBV19	-	-	TRBJ2-7	CARRQYDDEQYF	TGTGCCAGGCGACAGTATGACGACGAGCAGTACTTC
TRBV28	-	-	TRBJ1-2	CASSLSPYYGYTF	TGTGCCAGCAGTTTATCTCCATACTATGGCTACACCTTC
TRBV9	TRBD1	-	TRBJ2-1	CASSIGTASSENEQFF	TGTGCCAGCAGCATCGGGACAGCCTCATCGGAAAATGAGCAGTTCTTC
TRBV7-6	-	many	TRBJ2-3	CASSSQGGLITDTQYF	TGTGCCAGCAGCTCCCAGGGGGGGTTAATCACAGATACGCAGTATTTT
TRBV28	-	-	TRBJ2-7	CASSLKKEAREQYF	TGTGCCAGCAGTCTGAAAAAGGAAGCCCGCGAGCAGTACTTC
TRBV5-1	-	few	TRBJ1-4	CASSPYSTNEKLFF	TGCGCCAGCAGCCCCTATTCAACTAATGAAAAACTGTTTTTT
TRBV6-8	-	-	TRBJ2-7	CASSRGEISYEQYF	TGTGCCAGCAGTCGAGGGGAAATCTCCTACGAGCAGTACTTC
TRBV5-1	-	-	TRBJ1-2	CASSKAEARRNYGYTF	TGCGCCAGCAGCAAGGCAGAGGCCAGGCGGAACTATGGCTACACCTTC
TRBV11-3	TRBD1	medium-sized	TRBJ1-1	CASSAGTGNTEAFF	TGTGCCAGCAGCGCAGGGACAGGGAACACTGAAGCTTTCTTT
TRBV6-8	-	few	TRBJ2-1	CASSYLRPSRHNEQFF	TGTGCCAGCAGTTACTTGCGTCCCTCAAGACACAATGAGCAGTTCTTC
TRBV6-8	-	few	TRBJ2-7	CASSGGPGRLNEQYF	TGTGCCAGCAGTGGGGGTCCCGGGCGCCTCAACGAGCAGTACTTC
TRBV28	-	few	TRBJ1-2	CASSWTEYGYTF	TGTGCCAGCTCTTGGACAGAGTATGGCTACACCTTC
TRBV6-8	-	-	TRBJ2-7	CASSYPLTGPEQYF	TGTGCCAGCAGTTACCCCTTAACGGGGCCCGAGCAGTACTTC
TRBV6-8	-	-	TRBJ2-2	CASNRRWGTGELFF	TGTGCCAGCAATAGGAGGTGGGGAACCGGGGAGCTGTTTTTT
TRBV6-8	-	medium-sized	TRBJ1-2	CASSFSGVGDYGYTF	TGTGCCAGCAGTTTCTCAGGTGTCGGGGACTATGGCTACACCTTC
TRBV28	-	-	TRBJ1-3	CASKGDPGNTIYF	TGTGCCAGCAAAGGGGATCCTGGAAACACCATATATTTT
TRBV6-8	-	medium-sized	TRBJ2-7	CASSDSGTLNYEQYF	TGTGCCAGCAGTGATAGTGGGACTCTCAACTACGAGCAGTACTTC
TRBV9	-	-	TRBJ2-3	CASSPPNNSTDTQYF	TGTGCCAGCAGCCCCCCAAATAATAGCACAGATACGCAGTATTTT
TRBV19	-	-	TRBJ2-3	CASSIASATDTQYF	TGTGCCAGTAGTATAGCGTCAGCCACAGATACGCAGTATTTT
TRBV28	TRBD2	few	TRBJ2-3	CASTQGTSGKTQYF	TGTGCCAGCACCCAAGGGACTAGCGGGAAGACGCAGTATTTT
TRBV6-8	-	few	TRBJ1-2	CASSDWGDGYTF	TGTGCCAGCAGTGATTGGGGGGATGGCTACACCTTC
TRBV9	TRBD2	few	TRBJ2-4	CASPGGLIWRTKNIQYF	TGTGCCAGCCCGGGGGGGCTGATTTGGCGGACCAAAAACATTCAGTACTTC
TRBV9	-	few	TRBJ2-7	CASSVQGGGDEQYF	TGTGCCAGCAGCGTACAGGGGGGAGGCGACGAGCAGTACTTC
TRBV11-3	TRBD1	many	TRBJ2-3	CASSGGQGWDTQYF	TGTGCCAGCAGCGGGGGACAGGGTTGGGATACGCAGTATTTT
TRBV19	-	-	TRBJ2-7	CASSMGRFYEQYF	TGTGCCAGCAGTATGGGGAGATTCTACGAGCAGTACTTC
TRBV11-3	TRBD2	-	TRBJ2-1	CASSQGLAGHEQFF	TGTGCCAGCAGCCAAGGACTAGCGGGGCATGAGCAGTTCTTC
TRBV28	-	-	TRBJ2-5	CASSLSPDELQETQYF	TGTGCCAGCAGTTTATCCCCCGATGAGCTCCAAGAGACCCAGTACTTC
TRBV30	-	-	TRBJ1-5	CAWSDAARLNQPQHF	TGTGCCTGGAGTGACGCCGCCAGGCTTAATCAGCCCCAGCATTTT
TRBV11-3	TRBD1	medium-sized	TRBJ1-1	CASSGGQAGDSEAFF	TGTGCCAGCAGCGGGGGACAGGCGGGGGACTCTGAAGCTTTCTTT
TRBV15	-	-	TRBJ1-4	CATSRVMGATNEKLFF	TGTGCCACCAGCAGAGTTATGGGAGCAACTAATGAAAAACTGTTTTTT
TRBV19	TRBD2	-	TRBJ2-1	CASFAGGIYNEQFF	TGTGCCAGTTTTGCGGGAGGGATCTACAATGAGCAGTTCTTC
TRBV6-8	-	few	TRBJ2-5	CASSRVWGEVETQYF	TGTGCCAGCAGTAGGGTCTGGGGAGAAGTAGAGACCCAGTACTTC
TRBV19	TRBD2	-	TRBJ2-3	CASSFQTSGGGTDTQYF	TGTGCCAGTAGTTTTCAGACTAGCGGAGGGGGCACAGATACGCAGTATTTT
TRBV11-3	-	-	TRBJ1-2	CASSLQTGANYGYTF	TGTGCCAGCAGCTTACAAACAGGTGCTAACTATGGCTACACCTTC
TRBV6-8	-	few	TRBJ2-3	CASSGEQGTDTQYF	TGTGCCAGCAGTGGGGAACAGGGCACAGATACGCAGTATTTT
TRBV9	-	few	TRBJ2-1	CASSENAGRRIEQFF	TGTGCCAGCAGCGAGAACGCGGGTCGAAGGATTGAGCAGTTCTTC
TRBV9	-	few	TRBJ1-3	CASGPGRGNTIYF	TGTGCCAGCGGCCCGGGGAGAGGAAACACCATATATTTT
TRBV6-8	-	few	TRBJ2-5	CASSYQPGSPGETQYF	TGTGCCAGCAGTTACCAACCCGGGTCCCCAGGCGAGACCCAGTACTTC
TRBV19	TRBD1	-	TRBJ1-3	CASSMDRRLLTSGNTIYF	TGTGCCAGTAGTATGGACAGGCGCCTATTAACCTCTGGAAACACCATATATTTT
TRBV5-1	TRBD2	-	TRBJ2-1	CASTSGGRALEQFF	TGCGCCAGCACCTCGGGCGGGAGGGCGCTAGAGCAGTTCTTC
TRBV6-8	-	few	TRBJ2-2	CASRPEAVNTGELFF	TGTGCCAGCCGTCCGGAAGCGGTCAACACCGGGGAGCTGTTTTTT
TRBV7-4	-	few	TRBJ2-2	CASSPEGHGELFF	TGTGCCAGCAGCCCAGAGGGTCACGGGGAGCTGTTTTTT
TRBV10-3	-	few	TRBJ2-3	CAISEDTDTQYF	TGTGCCATCAGTGAGGACACAGATACGCAGTATTTT
TRBV6-8	-	few	TRBJ2-3	CASSQQTDTQYF	TGTGCCAGCAGTCAGCAAACAGATACGCAGTATTTT
TRBV11-3	TRBD2	large	TRBJ2-3	CASSPSGTSSDTQYF	TGTGCCAGCAGCCCCAGCGGGACGTCCTCCGATACGCAGTATTTT
TRBV30	-	-	TRBJ1-2	CAWTAGLGYTF	TGTGCCTGGACAGCTGGGCTTGGCTACACCTTC
TRBV11-3	TRBD2	medium-sized	TRBJ2-3	CASSLVAGGSTDTQYF	TGTGCCAGCAGCTTAGTAGCGGGGGGGAGCACAGATACGCAGTATTTT
TRBV4-1	-	-	TRBJ1-2	CASSQGVQYGYTF	TGCGCCAGCAGCCAAGGGGTCCAGTATGGCTACACCTTC